This TCR beta chain stems from a study of Tregs in tolerant kidney transplant recipients. Study-level results: Biological reproducibility was not directly addressed in this study. Few patients were studied, so findings need validation in larger groups.

CDR1 and CDR2 (germline): SGDLS, YYNGEE. This CDR3 is 15 amino acids long. V was pared by 1 base and J by 4 bases, with 12 bases between. Note on this clone: Antigen specificity is unknown.

The assay was immunoSEQ multiplex PCR, and TCRdb's table has in-frame clones only and misses some. The sample has some 90,000 clones; approximately 92% are singletons. Sample: CD8+ T cells from blood. The genes are TRBV9 and TRBJ1-3; D is perhaps TRBD1 (5 bases). The TCR sequence derives from a human donor in good health. The CDR3 sequence is CASSVTRRGGNTIYF. In nucleotides, the CDR3 is TGTGCCAGCAGCGTAACCCGAAGGGGAGGAAACACCATATATTTT.